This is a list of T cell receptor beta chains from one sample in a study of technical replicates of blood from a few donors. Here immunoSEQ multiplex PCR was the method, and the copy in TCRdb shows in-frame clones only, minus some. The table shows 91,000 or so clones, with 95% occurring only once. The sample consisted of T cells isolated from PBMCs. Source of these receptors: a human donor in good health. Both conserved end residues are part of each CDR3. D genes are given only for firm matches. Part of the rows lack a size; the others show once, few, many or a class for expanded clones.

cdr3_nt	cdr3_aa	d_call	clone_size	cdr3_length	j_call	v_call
TGCAGCGCTACAGACAGGGGCGCTGGGAGAAACTATGGCTACACCTTC	CSATDRGAGRNYGYTF	TRBD1	.	16	TRBJ1-2	TRBV29-1
TGTGCCAGCAGTGTACAAAGCAGGGGGCTCAAACAGCCCCAGCATTTT	CASSVQSRGLKQPQHF	TRBD1	.	16	TRBJ1-5	TRBV6-1
TGTGCCAGCAGCCAAGTGGCGCGCTGGGGGCCACGAACTGAAGCTTTCTTT	CASSQVARWGPRTEAFF	.	.	17	TRBJ1-1	TRBV14
TGTGCCAGCAGCCCGTCAGTCGAGACAGGGGGCGAAGGGAACATTCAGTACTTC	CASSPSVETGGEGNIQYF	TRBD1	.	18	TRBJ2-4	TRBV7-8
TGTGCCAGCAGCTTAGGAACCCTAGCGCCAACCGGGGAGCTGTTTTTT	CASSLGTLAPTGELFF	.	.	16	TRBJ2-2	TRBV7-7
TGCGCCAGCAGCACCGACGGGAGCTCCTACAATGAGCAGTTCTTC	CASSTDGSSYNEQFF	.	once	15	TRBJ2-1	TRBV5-1
TGTGCCAGCTCACCAATGACAGGGGTCGACTATGGCTACACCTTC	CASSPMTGVDYGYTF	TRBD1	.	15	TRBJ1-2	TRBV18
TGTGCCAGCAGCTTGGCTCTTTTTGGGCCGGATCAGCCCCAGCATTTT	CASSLALFGPDQPQHF	.	.	16	TRBJ1-5	TRBV5-6
TGTGCCAGCAGCTTCGACAGGGAAGGCGGCTACACCTTC	CASSFDREGGYTF	TRBD1	once	13	TRBJ1-2	TRBV5-4
TGTGCCAGCAGACAGGGAATGAGCACTGAAGCTTTCTTT	CASRQGMSTEAFF	TRBD1	.	13	TRBJ1-1	TRBV19
TGTGCCAGCAGTTTCCCCGGGACAGCAACAGATACGCAGTATTTT	CASSFPGTATDTQYF	TRBD1	.	15	TRBJ2-3	TRBV6-6
TGTGCCACCAGCAGAGCTGATCTAGCGGATCAAGAGACCCAGTACTTC	CATSRADLADQETQYF	TRBD2	.	16	TRBJ2-5	TRBV15
TGTGCCAGCAGCTCCCAGGACACAGATGAAGCTTTCTTT	CASSSQDTDEAFF	.	.	13	TRBJ1-1	TRBV11-3
TGTGCCAGCGGACGAGAGTCGACTAGATTTCTCTTC	CASGRESTRFLF	.	.	12	TRBJ2-7	TRBV2
TGTGCCAGCAGGAGGGACTGGAACACCGGGGAGCTGTTTTTT	CASRRDWNTGELFF	.	.	14	TRBJ2-2	TRBV2
TGTGCCAGCAGTGAGCAGGGGACGGGCAATGAGCAGTTCTTC	CASSEQGTGNEQFF	.	.	14	TRBJ2-1	TRBV2